Sequencing of this T cell receptor (beta chain) was carried out in a study of blood T cell repertoires in COVID-19. This clone was detected once. The protocol was immunoSEQ multiplex PCR, while the TCRdb copy is restricted to in-frame clones and leaves out a portion. The table lists fewer than 250,000 clones, approximately 86% of them singletons. The specimen sequenced was PBMCs or T cells enriched from blood (not recorded which). This sequence was found in a middle-aged woman in a cohort exposed to, infected with or recovered from COVID-19 (not recorded which).

CDR3 DNA sequence: TGTGCCAGCAGCACTGGGGCGACAGGGACTGAAGCTTTCTTT. The encoded protein is CASSTGATGTEAFF. J is TRBJ1-1 and V is TRBV7-8; 7 nucleotides align to TRBD1. J gave up 5 bases and V 5 bases, and 8 bases lay outside the gene matches. The CDR3 is made up of 14 amino acids. Germline V gives CDR1 SGHVS, CDR2 FQNEAQ.